Following are 27 T cell receptor beta chains from one sample sequenced in a study of a mutant IDH1 vaccine in newly diagnosed glioma. The time point: week 11, during vaccination. One vaccine dose held 300 ug of mutant IDH1 20-mer peptide and came with topical imiquimod. No antigens are known for them. This table comes from immunoSEQ multiplex PCR, and its TCRdb copy is limited to in-frame clones, with some not included. The profile covers approximately 110,000 clones, with around 90% appearing a single time and 0.61% taken by the ten largest. Sample: PBMCs, taken from a glioma patient whose treatment included an IDH1 peptide vaccine. These receptors were obtained from a woman aged 50 to 60 with glioma.

The V call is TRBV6-5, the J call TRBJ2-2; a weak D match, TRBD2 (5 bases). Trimming took 8 bases from V and 7 from J, leaving 8 bases between them. Germline V gene sequence: CDR1 MNHEY, CDR2 SVGAGI. The length of the CDR3 is 11 residues. DNA for the CDR3: TGTGCCAGCGCGGGTGGCGGGGAGCTGTTTTTT. Protein: CASAGGGELFF.

The gene calls are TRBV5-1 and TRBJ2-5, with unresolved D. Germline values: CDR1 SGHRS, CDR2 YFSETQ. The CDR3 totals 14 residues. Trimming took off 5 bases at V and 1 base at J, with 12 bases between the two ends. The CDR3 region has the DNA TGCGCCAGCAGGGAGACACCGCCCCAAGAGACCCAGTACTTC. Amino acids: CASRETPPQETQYF.

The gene calls are TRBV28 and TRBJ1-2; D gene uncertain. The germline V and J ends were trimmed by 7 bases and 4 bases, with 13 bases remaining between them. CDR1 and CDR2 from the germline V gene are MDHEN and SYDVKM. The CDR3 is made up of 13 amino acids. The CDR3 protein is CASTPGGVYGYTF. The CDR3 nucleotides are TGTGCCAGCACCCCCGGCGGTGTCTATGGCTACACCTTC.

The chain has TRBV15 and TRBJ2-5; D might be TRBD2 (6 bases). This CDR3 spans 15 amino acids. V was shortened by 0 bases and J by 2 bases, with 10 bases between the two germline ends. From germline, CDR1 is LNHNV and CDR2 YYDKDF (reference sequence). DNA for the CDR3: TGTGCCACCAGCAGAGAGGGTAGCGGACAAGAGACCCAGTACTTC. Translated, it gives CATSREGSGQETQYF.

The rearrangement joins TRBV5-1 to TRBJ1-3; TRBD1 is a possible D gene (5 bases). The germline V gene encodes CDR1 SGHRS and CDR2 YFSETQ. Trimming removed 4 bases from V and 4 bases from J, with 12 bases in between. The CDR3 covers 14 residues. This chain's CDR3 is CASSDRAAGNTIYF. As DNA, the CDR3 is TGCGCCAGCAGCGACAGAGCAGCGGGAAACACCATATATTTT.

The chain combines TRBV19 with TRBJ2-2; either TRBD1 or TRBD2 may fit D (7 bases each). The CDR3 contains 15 residues. Germline V gene data show CDR1 as LNHDA and CDR2 as SQIVND (reference sequence). The V and J ends lost 3 bases and 5 bases respectively, with 13 bases between them. The CDR3 loop is CASSISRGGTGELFF. The CDR3 bases are TGTGCCAGTAGTATTTCCAGGGGGGGTACCGGGGAGCTGTTTTTT.

The J gene is TRBJ2-3, the V gene TRBV27; 9 positions agree with TRBD2. The J segment lost 4 bases and the V segment lost 4 bases, leaving 6 bases of the junction unmatched. Germline CDR1 is MNHEY and CDR2 is SMNVEV (reference sequence). This CDR3 comprises 15 residues. This CDR3 is CASSWAGGPPDTQYF. In nucleotides, the CDR3 is TGTGCCAGCAGTTGGGCGGGAGGGCCGCCAGATACGCAGTATTTT.

Concerning this clone: Additional DNA sequences in this sample encode the identical CDR3. This rearrangement joins TRBV9 to TRBJ1-2; no clear D. CDR1 and CDR2 from the germline V gene are SGDLS and YYNGEE. CDR3 size: 12 residues. V lost 0 bases to trimming and J lost 4 bases, with 4 bases between them. In DNA, the CDR3 is TGTGCCAGCAGCGTAGGGGGCTATGGCTACACCTTC. This gives the protein CASSVGGYGYTF. The complete variable domain, with remaining parts taken from reference TRBV9 and TRBJ1-2, reads DSGVTQTPKHLITATGQRVTLRCSPRSGDLSVYWYQQSLDQGLQFLIQYYNGEERAKGNILERFSAQQFPDLHSELNLSSLELGDSALYFCASSVGGYGYTFGSGTRLTVV.

The rearrangement uses TRBV28 and TRBJ2-5, with TRBD1 matching over 9 bases. V lost 4 bases to trimming and J lost 5 bases; unmatched junction nucleotides: 8. Germline CDR1 MDHEN, CDR2 SYDVKM. CDR3 size: 15 residues. The CDR3 sequence is CASSSGTGNWETQYF. CDR3 nucleotide sequence: TGTGCCAGCAGTTCCGGGACAGGGAATTGGGAGACCCAGTACTTC.

The chain has TRBV10-3 and TRBJ1-1; D unresolved. CDR1 is ENHRY, CDR2 SYGVKD, per germline. This CDR3 contains 16 residues. Trimming took 8 bases from V and 1 from J, leaving 20 bases between them. CDR3 sequence reads: CAIDGGKGPRNTEAFF. The CDR3 DNA reads as TGTGCCATCGATGGTGGAAAGGGTCCTAGGAACACTGAAGCTTTCTTT.

The J gene is TRBJ2-1, the V gene TRBV21-1; TRBD2 reflects the table's D call only, with no check against the DNA. TRBV21-1 is listed as a pseudogene. The CDR3 totals 18 residues. The CDR3 here is CARVELLAGRGGNNEQFF. CDR3 sequence (DNA): TGTGCCAGGGTGGAGTTACTAGCGGGGCGGGGTGGGAACAATGAGCAGTTCTTC.

The V call is TRBV4-2, the J call TRBJ1-2, with D possibly being TRBD1 (5 bases). The CDR3 consists of 17 residues. Between the trimmed V and J ends, which lost 1 base and 8 bases, there was a span of 23 bases. Germline V gene data show CDR1 as LGHNA and CDR2 as YNFKEQ. In DNA, the CDR3 is TGTGCCAGCAGCCAAGGGGGGACGGGTAGCTGGCGGGAGGGCTACACCTTC. This sequence encodes CASSQGGTGSWREGYTF.

The chain carries TRBV7-9 and TRBJ2-7; either TRBD1 or TRBD2 may supply D (6 bases each). The CDR3 covers 14 residues. Germline V gene data show CDR1 as SEHNR and CDR2 as FQNEAQ (reference sequence). V lost 9 bases and J 2 bases, leaving 17 bases between the germline ends. The CDR3 here is CASSSGADTYEQYF. The CDR3 DNA reads as TGTGCCAGTTCATCGGGGGCTGACACCTACGAGCAGTACTTC.

This chain uses TRBV2 with TRBJ2-6; D ambiguous. The V gene's germline CDR1 is SNHLY and CDR2 FYNNEI. This CDR3 has 13 amino acids. The germline V and J ends were trimmed by 8 bases and 2 bases, with 7 bases remaining between them. CDR3 loop: CASFPAGANVLTF. Written as DNA, the CDR3 is TGTGCCAGCTTCCCGGCTGGGGCCAACGTCCTGACTTTC.

The chain has TRBV21-1 and TRBJ2-5; the table names TRBD2, a call not compared with the DNA. TRBV21-1 is labeled a pseudogene. The CDR3 spans 14 residues. CDR3 amino acids: CASSKLGLEETQYF. In DNA form, the CDR3 reads TGTGCCAGCAGCAAACTGGGACTAGAGGAGACCCAGTACTTC.

This clone has a single count. This chain joins TRBV27 and TRBJ1-1; D may be TRBD1 (6 bases). V gave up 0 bases and J gave up 4 bases, with 24 bases separating them. The CDR3 is 19 residues long. The germline V gene encodes CDR1 MNHEY and CDR2 SMNVEV (reference sequence). The DNA for the CDR3 is TGTGCCAGCAGTTTATCGAAGGTCCATCGGCGCGACAGGTTCACTGAAGCTTTCTTT. Translated, it gives CASSLSKVHRRDRFTEAFF.

The chain joins TRBV13 to TRBJ1-4; D uncertain. Trimming stripped 3 bases from V and 7 bases from J, with 12 bases between. Germline CDR1 reads PRHDT; CDR2 reads FYEKMQ (reference sequence). This CDR3 region has 14 residues. The CDR3 spells CASSFGDLGEKLFF. DNA for the CDR3: TGTGCCAGCAGCTTTGGGGATTTGGGTGAAAAACTGTTTTTT.

This rearrangement joins TRBV7-9 to TRBJ2-7, with D perhaps matching TRBD2 (7 bases). This CDR3 region has 13 residues. Trimming shortened V by 7 bases and J by 5 bases, and 15 bases separated the two germline ends. Germline V gene lookup returns CDR1 SEHNR and CDR2 FQNEAQ (reference sequence). CDR3 sequence (DNA): TGTGCCAGCACCCAACGGGGGGCAAACGAGCAGTACTTC. Residues: CASTQRGANEQYF.

The chain carries TRBV6-5 and TRBJ2-7, with TRBD1 matching 7 bases. Germline values: CDR1 MNHEY, CDR2 SVGAGI. Trimming took 0 bases from V and 0 from J; bases not matched to a gene: 5. The CDR3 covers 16 residues. CDR3 sequence reads: CASSYSLRGLSYEQYF. The CDR3 coding sequence is TGTGCCAGCAGTTACTCACTGAGGGGGCTCTCCTACGAGCAGTACTTC.

V gene TRBV7-9 combines with J gene TRBJ1-4; D is unresolved. V lost 2 bases and J 5 bases, leaving 15 bases between the germline ends. The length of the CDR3 is 16 residues. Germline V gene data show CDR1 as SEHNR and CDR2 as FQNEAQ (reference sequence). In DNA form, the CDR3 reads TGTGCCAGCAGCTTACGGGTAGCCCACTCGAATGAAAAACTGTTTTTT. Its protein product is CASSLRVAHSNEKLFF.

The chain couples TRBV15 to TRBJ2-7; 7 positions agree with TRBD1. CDR1 LNHNV and CDR2 YYDKDF come from the germline V gene (reference sequence). With 0 bases clipped from V and 7 bases from J, the junction kept 9 bases outside the gene matches. The CDR3 is 15 residues long. The CDR3 nucleotides read TGTGCCACCAGCAGAGATCGTGCACAGGGGCGGGAGCAGTACTTC. Encoded protein: CATSRDRAQGREQYF.

The chain carries TRBV18 and TRBJ2-5, with TRBD2 matching over 10 bases. CDR3 size: 16 residues. Germline CDR1 is KGHSH and CDR2 is LQKENI. J lost 2 bases, V lost 1 base, and 4 bases had no gene match. The chain's CDR3 is CASSPQLAGLQETQYF. DNA for the CDR3: TGTGCCAGCTCACCACAACTAGCGGGACTACAAGAGACCCAGTACTTC.

The chain is built from TRBV5-6 and TRBJ2-3; TRBD1 matches 8 bases. The J segment lost 4 bases and the V segment lost 0 bases, leaving 4 bases of the junction unmatched. Per the germline V gene, CDR1 is SGHDT and CDR2 is YYEEEE. CDR3 size: 15 residues. The chain's CDR3 is CASSLGQGLADTQYF. The CDR3 DNA reads as TGTGCCAGCAGCTTGGGACAGGGGTTGGCAGATACGCAGTATTTT.

This rearrangement joins TRBV7-9 to TRBJ2-3; no firm D call. Germline CDR1 SEHNR, CDR2 FQNEAQ (reference sequence). Trimming took 1 base from V and 1 from J, leaving 6 bases between them. The CDR3 totals 14 residues. The CDR3 DNA sequence: TGTGCCAGCAGCTTAGGAGTCGGCACAGATACGCAGTATTTT. As protein: CASSLGVGTDTQYF.

This clone was counted once. This sequence joins TRBV7-8 and TRBJ2-5; TRBD2 aligns across 9 bases. Germline assignment: CDR1 SGHVS and CDR2 FQNEAQ. This CDR3 is 14 amino acids long. The ends lost 5 bases at V and 5 bases at J; junction bases unmatched: 6. The DNA of the CDR3 is TGTGCCAGCAGCCAACAGAGCGGGAGGGAGACCCAGTACTTC. Amino acid sequence: CASSQQSGRETQYF.

The chain carries TRBV27 and TRBJ2-5; the match to TRBD1 covers 9 bases. V lost 4 bases and J lost 4; bases outside the gene matches: 13. CDR1 and CDR2 from the germline V gene are MNHEY and SMNVEV (reference sequence). The CDR3 has 17 amino acids. CDR3 bases: TGTGCCAGCAGTTCCCTGGCCGGGACAGGGATTGGAGAGACCCAGTACTTC. It is translated as CASSSLAGTGIGETQYF.

This clone was seen more than once but under ten times. This chain connects TRBV10-3 to TRBJ2-5; 9 nucleotides agree with TRBD2. Germline-derived CDR1 and CDR2 are ENHRY and SYGVKD. V was clipped by 7 bases and J by 3 bases; unmatched bases: 3. The CDR3 totals 13 residues. The CDR3 DNA sequence: TGTGCCATCATGGGCGGGAGGGAAGAGACCCAGTACTTC. Translation: CAIMGGREETQYF.